Listed below are T cell receptor beta chains from one sample, sequenced in a study of CD8+CD57+ T cells in acquired aplastic anemia. TCRdb called the reads again in MiXCR, with one record for every CDR3 protein. The sample lists 100,000 to 150,000 distinct CDR3 sequences; less than 50% were seen once. The specimen sequenced was sorted CD4+, CD8+, or CD8+CD57+ T cells (not recorded which) from PBMCs. The origin of the receptors is a human donor with aplastic anemia. Each CDR3 is given with its conserved first and last residue. Each record gives: V gene, J gene, clone size, D gene, CDR3 protein, CDR3 DNA. The D gene is left open where the match is weak. Some rows have no size entry. The others give once, few or many, or a class for an expanded clone.

v_call: TRBV7-9; j_call: TRBJ2-7; clone_size: .; d_call: .; cdr3_aa: CASSQWGGGEQYF; cdr3_nt: TGTGCCAGCAGCCAATGGGGTGGGGGCGAGCAGTACTTC
v_call: TRBV10-3; j_call: TRBJ1-5; clone_size: many; d_call: .; cdr3_aa: CATTWGVESNQPQHF; cdr3_nt: TGTGCCACAACGTGGGGGGTAGAGTCCAATCAGCCCCAGCATTTT
v_call: TRBV27; j_call: TRBJ1-4; clone_size: .; d_call: .; cdr3_aa: CASMGRINEKLFF; cdr3_nt: TGTGCCAGCATGGGACGGATTAATGAAAAACTGTTTTTT
v_call: TRBV10-1; j_call: TRBJ2-2; clone_size: .; d_call: TRBD2; cdr3_aa: CASSEYRGSGGGELFF; cdr3_nt: TGCGCCAGCAGTGAATATCGGGGTAGCGGGGGCGGGGAGCTGTTTTTT
v_call: TRBV29-1; j_call: TRBJ1-4; clone_size: .; d_call: .; cdr3_aa: CSVGMGNEKLFF; cdr3_nt: TGCAGCGTTGGAATGGGAAATGAAAAACTGTTTTTT
v_call: TRBV19; j_call: TRBJ1-6; clone_size: .; d_call: .; cdr3_aa: CASTMRGSSPLHF; cdr3_nt: TGTGCCAGTACTATGAGGGGATCTTCACCCCTCCACTTT
v_call: TRBV6-5; j_call: TRBJ2-7; clone_size: many; d_call: .; cdr3_aa: CASSYVQGNYEQYF; cdr3_nt: TGTGCCAGCAGTTACGTGCAGGGTAACTACGAGCAGTACTTC
v_call: TRBV5-4; j_call: TRBJ1-2; clone_size: .; d_call: TRBD1; cdr3_aa: CASSLKGQGNYGYTF; cdr3_nt: TGTGCCAGCAGCCTCAAGGGACAGGGTAACTATGGCTACACCTTC
v_call: TRBV7-9; j_call: TRBJ2-7; clone_size: .; d_call: .; cdr3_aa: CASSLAYYEQYF; cdr3_nt: TGTGCCAGCAGCTTGGCATACTACGAGCAGTACTTC
v_call: TRBV20-1; j_call: TRBJ2-7; clone_size: .; d_call: TRBD2; cdr3_aa: CSARKRESYEQYF; cdr3_nt: TGCAGTGCTAGAAAGCGGGAATCCTACGAGCAGTACTTC
v_call: TRBV12-3/TRBV12-4; j_call: TRBJ1-2; clone_size: many; d_call: TRBD1; cdr3_aa: CASRLTGGNYGYTF; cdr3_nt: TGTGCCAGCAGGTTGACAGGGGGGAACTATGGCTACACCTTC
v_call: TRBV2; j_call: TRBJ1-1; clone_size: .; d_call: .; cdr3_aa: CASTPSWTAEAFF; cdr3_nt: TGTGCCAGCACCCCTTCCTGGACCGCTGAAGCTTTCTTT
v_call: TRBV19; j_call: TRBJ2-7; clone_size: few; d_call: TRBD1; cdr3_aa: CASSSGQGAYEQYF; cdr3_nt: TGTGCCAGTAGCTCCGGACAGGGGGCCTACGAGCAGTACTTC
v_call: TRBV19; j_call: TRBJ2-1; clone_size: .; d_call: .; cdr3_aa: CASSATGVTNEQFF; cdr3_nt: TGTGCCAGTAGTGCGACAGGTGTGACTAATGAGCAGTTCTTC
v_call: TRBV6-1; j_call: TRBJ2-1; clone_size: .; d_call: .; cdr3_aa: CASSLNPPGSSYNEQFF; cdr3_nt: TGTGCCAGCAGCCTGAATCCTCCAGGAAGCTCCTACAATGAGCAGTTCTTC
v_call: TRBV11-2; j_call: TRBJ2-3; clone_size: many; d_call: TRBD2; cdr3_aa: CASSRIPWTSGGAGAATQYF; cdr3_nt: TGTGCCAGCAGTCGGATCCCTTGGACTAGCGGGGGGGCCGGGGCAGCTACGCAGTATTTT
v_call: TRBV5-8; j_call: TRBJ2-1; clone_size: few; d_call: .; cdr3_aa: CASSPRGGSDEQFF; cdr3_nt: TGTGCCAGCAGCCCCCGAGGGGGTAGCGATGAGCAGTTCTTC
v_call: TRBV9; j_call: TRBJ1-5; clone_size: many; d_call: .; cdr3_aa: CASSPPGANQPQHF; cdr3_nt: TGTGCCAGCAGCCCCCCGGGGGCCAATCAGCCCCAGCATTTT
v_call: TRBV19; j_call: TRBJ1-2; clone_size: .; d_call: .; cdr3_aa: CASSSPFWGNGYTF; cdr3_nt: TGTGCCAGCAGTTCTCCCTTTTGGGGGAATGGCTACACCTTC
v_call: TRBV7-9; j_call: TRBJ2-2; clone_size: .; d_call: .; cdr3_aa: CASNRNTGELFF; cdr3_nt: TGTGCCAGCAACCGTAACACCGGGGAGCTGTTTTTT
v_call: TRBV2; j_call: TRBJ1-5; clone_size: .; d_call: TRBD1; cdr3_aa: CASSGTGENQPQHF; cdr3_nt: TGTGCCAGCAGCGGGACAGGGGAAAATCAGCCCCAGCATTTT
v_call: TRBV2; j_call: TRBJ1-1; clone_size: many; d_call: TRBD1; cdr3_aa: CASGTGGLTHMNTEAFF; cdr3_nt: TGTGCCAGCGGGACAGGGGGCCTGACGCATATGAACACTGAAGCTTTCTTT
v_call: TRBV10-3; j_call: TRBJ1-6; clone_size: few; d_call: .; cdr3_aa: CAISEGYNSPLHF; cdr3_nt: TGTGCCATCAGTGAGGGCTATAATTCACCCCTCCACTTT
v_call: TRBV20-1; j_call: TRBJ1-1; clone_size: many; d_call: TRBD1; cdr3_aa: CSARDGGTGTEAFF; cdr3_nt: TGCAGTGCTAGAGATGGGGGGACAGGGACTGAAGCTTTCTTT
v_call: TRBV6-6; j_call: TRBJ2-5; clone_size: many; d_call: .; cdr3_aa: CASRSGTGETQYF; cdr3_nt: TGTGCCAGCAGATCCGGGACCGGGGAGACCCAGTACTTC
v_call: TRBV24-1; j_call: TRBJ2-3; clone_size: .; d_call: .; cdr3_aa: CATSEPRSTDTQYF; cdr3_nt: TGTGCCACCAGTGAGCCGAGGAGCACAGATACGCAGTATTTT
v_call: TRBV7-9; j_call: TRBJ2-3; clone_size: .; d_call: .; cdr3_aa: CASTPVAETQYF; cdr3_nt: TGTGCCAGCACCCCAGTGGCAGAAACGCAGTATTTT
v_call: TRBV7-9; j_call: TRBJ1-2; clone_size: many; d_call: .; cdr3_aa: CASSFGGQTEGYTF; cdr3_nt: TGTGCCAGCAGCTTCGGAGGGCAGACCGAAGGCTACACCTTC
v_call: TRBV10-1; j_call: TRBJ2-7; clone_size: .; d_call: TRBD2; cdr3_aa: CASSGLAGEKQYF; cdr3_nt: TGCGCCAGCAGCGGTCTAGCGGGTGAAAAGCAGTACTTC
v_call: TRBV24-1; j_call: TRBJ2-3; clone_size: many; d_call: .; cdr3_aa: CATSDRGDTQYF; cdr3_nt: TGTGCCACCAGTGACCGGGGGGATACGCAGTATTTT
v_call: TRBV24-1; j_call: TRBJ2-5; clone_size: many; d_call: TRBD1; cdr3_aa: CATSDHGQGVFQETQYF; cdr3_nt: TGTGCCACCAGTGACCACGGACAGGGGGTGTTTCAAGAGACCCAGTACTTC
v_call: TRBV7-9; j_call: TRBJ1-5; clone_size: .; d_call: .; cdr3_aa: CASSSMNQPQHF; cdr3_nt: TGTGCCAGCAGCTCCATGAATCAGCCCCAGCATTTT
v_call: TRBV29-1; j_call: TRBJ1-1; clone_size: many; d_call: .; cdr3_aa: CSVWPGNTEAFF; cdr3_nt: TGCAGCGTTTGGCCAGGGAACACTGAAGCTTTCTTT
v_call: TRBV5-5; j_call: TRBJ1-2; clone_size: .; d_call: .; cdr3_aa: CASSFGSLYPGYTF; cdr3_nt: TGTGCCAGCAGCTTCGGCAGTCTTTACCCTGGCTACACCTTC
v_call: TRBV28; j_call: TRBJ1-2; clone_size: .; d_call: .; cdr3_aa: CASSFRPSYGYTF; cdr3_nt: TGTGCCAGCAGTTTTAGGCCGAGCTATGGCTACACCTTC
v_call: TRBV7-8; j_call: TRBJ1-2; clone_size: .; d_call: .; cdr3_aa: CASSFPESNYGYTF; cdr3_nt: TGTGCCAGCAGCTTTCCAGAGTCTAACTATGGCTACACCTTC
v_call: TRBV5-1; j_call: TRBJ2-5; clone_size: many; d_call: .; cdr3_aa: CASSLRNGETQYF; cdr3_nt: TGTGCCAGCAGCTTGCGGAACGGAGAGACCCAGTACTTC
v_call: TRBV25-1; j_call: TRBJ2-7; clone_size: .; d_call: TRBD1; cdr3_aa: CASSATTGGGEQYF; cdr3_nt: TGTGCCAGCAGTGCTACCACAGGGGGCGGCGAGCAGTACTTC
v_call: TRBV10-3; j_call: TRBJ2-7; clone_size: .; d_call: TRBD2; cdr3_aa: CAISGLAGGLRDEQYF; cdr3_nt: TGTGCCATCAGTGGACTAGCGGGGGGGCTGAGAGACGAGCAGTACTTC
v_call: TRBV7-2; j_call: TRBJ2-5; clone_size: many; d_call: TRBD2; cdr3_aa: CASSLTAGAQETQYF; cdr3_nt: TGTGCCAGCAGCTTAACAGCGGGGGCCCAAGAGACCCAGTACTTC
v_call: TRBV2; j_call: TRBJ1-2; clone_size: .; d_call: .; cdr3_aa: CASNGGWGRGYTF; cdr3_nt: TGTGCCAGCAATGGGGGGTGGGGCCGGGGCTACACCTTC
v_call: TRBV29-1; j_call: TRBJ2-2; clone_size: many; d_call: TRBD1; cdr3_aa: CSAPKGQGNTGELFF; cdr3_nt: TGCAGCGCACCCAAAGGACAGGGCAACACCGGGGAGCTGTTTTTT
v_call: TRBV20-1; j_call: TRBJ2-1; clone_size: many; d_call: TRBD2; cdr3_aa: CSARDPSGAIF; cdr3_nt: TGCAGTGCTAGAGATCCAAGCGGGGCGATCTTC
v_call: TRBV2; j_call: TRBJ2-1; clone_size: .; d_call: TRBD1; cdr3_aa: CASGRDRAFNEQFF; cdr3_nt: TGTGCCAGCGGCCGGGACAGGGCCTTCAATGAGCAGTTCTTC
v_call: TRBV7-7; j_call: TRBJ2-1; clone_size: many; d_call: .; cdr3_aa: CASSLVPGDYNEQFF; cdr3_nt: TGTGCTAGCAGCTTAGTCCCGGGGGATTACAATGAGCAGTTCTTC
v_call: TRBV29-1; j_call: TRBJ1-2; clone_size: .; d_call: TRBD1; cdr3_aa: CSVEGQPYGYTF; cdr3_nt: TGCAGCGTGGAGGGACAGCCTTATGGCTACACCTTC
v_call: TRBV20-1; j_call: TRBJ2-1; clone_size: many; d_call: TRBD1; cdr3_aa: CSASGTGGYNEQFF; cdr3_nt: TGCAGTGCGTCCGGGACAGGGGGATACAATGAGCAGTTCTTC